The 18 T cell receptor beta chains listed next were all sequenced from one sample in a study of shared clonotypes between healthy human individuals. The repertoire was sequenced with immunoSEQ multiplex PCR; TCRdb's copy has only in-frame clones and lacks some. The sample carries some 600,000 clones, roughly 95% recorded once. Naive CD8 cells lacked CD45RO and underwent positive selection for CCR7, leaving out terminally differentiated effector memory CD45RA+ cells. Source material: naive CD8+ T cells sorted from blood. Receptor source: a woman aged 25 to 39 in good health.

This sequence joins TRBV27 and TRBJ1-5; perhaps TRBD1 as D (6 bases). CDR1 is MNHEY and CDR2 is SMNVEV in the germline V gene (reference sequence). The V and J ends lost 5 bases and 3 bases respectively, with 17 bases between them. The CDR3 runs 16 residues. The CDR3 is CASSPQLGQNNQPQHF. CDR3 nucleotide sequence: TGTGCCAGCAGTCCCCAGCTCGGACAGAACAATCAGCCCCAGCATTTT.

This chain uses TRBV6-6 with TRBJ2-7, with TRBD2 as a possible D gene (5 bases). V shed 2 bases and J shed 1 base, with 12 bases lying between them. The CDR3 sequence is 15 residues long. From germline, CDR1 is MNHNY and CDR2 SVGAGI (reference sequence). This chain's CDR3 is CASSYMSAASYEQYF. CDR3 bases: TGTGCCAGCAGTTACATGTCAGCGGCGTCCTACGAGCAGTACTTC.

V is TRBV28 and J is TRBJ2-3; the match to TRBD2 covers 9 bases. The V gene end was trimmed by 6 bases and the J gene end by 0 bases; junction bases not matched to a gene: 10. From germline, CDR1 is MDHEN and CDR2 SYDVKM. The CDR3 covers 17 residues. The DNA for the CDR3 is TGTGCCAGCAGCAGCCTAGCGGGGAGCTATAGCACAGATACGCAGTATTTT. Amino acid sequence: CASSSLAGSYSTDTQYF.

The chain joins TRBV9 to TRBJ2-1; 7 nucleotides align to TRBD1. The CDR3 runs 15 residues. CDR1 and CDR2 (germline): SGDLS, YYNGEE. The V gene end was trimmed by 3 bases and the J gene end by 4 bases; junction bases not matched to a gene: 7. Written as DNA, the CDR3 is TGTGCCAGCAGCGCCTCCGGGACAGTGTACAATGAGCAGTTCTTC. It is translated as CASSASGTVYNEQFF.

The CDR3, as DNA: TGTGCCATCAGTGACTTAGGACAGGGGGCGCTTAGCGATACGCAGTATTTT. Protein product: CAISDLGQGALSDTQYF. J is TRBJ2-3 and V is TRBV10-3; 11 bases line up with TRBD1. J gave up 6 bases and V 3 bases, and 11 bases lay outside the gene matches. The CDR3 covers 17 residues. CDR1 is ENHRY and CDR2 is SYGVKD in the germline V gene.

The rearrangement joins TRBV28 to TRBJ2-2, with 8 bases lining up with TRBD1. V was pared by 3 bases and J by 4 bases, with 1 base of the junction left unmatched. From germline, CDR1 is MDHEN and CDR2 SYDVKM. This CDR3 region has 14 residues. The CDR3 region is CASSFQGATGELFF. As DNA, the CDR3 is TGTGCCAGCAGTTTCCAGGGGGCCACCGGGGAGCTGTTTTTT.

This clone showed up just once. This chain uses TRBV27 with TRBJ1-3; TRBD1 is a possible D gene (5 bases). The CDR3 has 16 amino acids. Deletions cut 6 bases from V and 0 bases from J, with 15 bases between. Germline-derived CDR1 and CDR2 are MNHEY and SMNVEV (reference sequence). The CDR3 sequence is CASSWGNPSSGNTIYF. CDR3 bases: TGTGCCAGCAGCTGGGGGAATCCGAGCTCTGGAAACACCATATATTTT.

The chain is built from TRBV4-1 and TRBJ2-7, with 11 bases fitting TRBD2. CDR3 length equals 16 residues. J gave up 3 bases and V 4 bases, and 8 bases lay outside the gene matches. From germline, CDR1 is MGHRA and CDR2 YSYEKL. For the CDR3, the DNA is TGCGCCAGCAGCCCCAGAGCCGGGACTAGCGGCTACGAGCAGTACTTC. It is translated as CASSPRAGTSGYEQYF.

V is TRBV6-1 and J is TRBJ2-5, with D tentatively TRBD1 (6 bases). Trimming shortened V by 3 bases and J by 2 bases, and 10 bases separated the two germline ends. The CDR3 totals 14 residues. Germline-derived CDR1 and CDR2 are MNHNS and SASEGT. CDR3: CASSDRGPQETQYF. The CDR3, as DNA: TGTGCCAGCAGTGACAGGGGCCCTCAAGAGACCCAGTACTTC.

The chain recombines TRBV14 with TRBJ2-1; TRBD1 agrees at 7 bases. J gave up 1 base and V 4 bases, and 4 bases lay outside the gene matches. This CDR3 spans 15 amino acids. Germline V CDR1 and CDR2: SGHDN, FVKESK. The CDR3: CASSPRGLSYNEQFF. The CDR3 DNA is TGTGCCAGCAGCCCCAGGGGGTTATCCTACAATGAGCAGTTCTTC.

The V gene is TRBV7-6, the J gene TRBJ2-1; D may be TRBD2 (5 bases). V was pared by 4 bases and J by 4 bases, with 11 bases between. The CDR3 totals 14 residues. Germline values: CDR1 SGHVS, CDR2 FNYEAQ. CDR3 sequence: CASSSGGSYNEQFF. Here the CDR3 DNA reads TGTGCCAGCAGCTCTGGCGGGTCGTACAATGAGCAGTTCTTC.

The chain combines TRBV6-1 with TRBJ2-7, with D possibly being TRBD1 (5 bases). The CDR3 sequence is 14 residues long. V dropped 3 bases and J dropped 6 bases, with 15 bases sitting between them. Germline values: CDR1 MNHNS, CDR2 SASEGT. CDR3 nucleotide sequence: TGTGCCAGCAGTGATTGGCAGGGATTCTCCGAGCAGTACTTC. Protein product: CASSDWQGFSEQYF.

The chain uses TRBV29-1 and TRBJ2-5; 10 nucleotides line up with TRBD2. The CDR3 consists of 15 residues. The V gene's germline CDR1 is SQVTM and CDR2 ANQGSEA. V shed 5 bases, J shed 4 bases, and the junction held 10 bases outside the gene matches. The CDR3, as DNA: TGCAGCGTTACCCCTAGCGGGAGAGTGATAGAGACCCAGTACTTC. This codes for CSVTPSGRVIETQYF.

This chain connects TRBV27 to TRBJ1-2; perhaps TRBD1 as D (5 bases). The germline CDR1 and CDR2 sequences are MNHEY and SMNVEV (reference sequence). This CDR3 contains 15 residues. Trimming stripped 5 bases from V and 5 bases from J, with 18 bases between. DNA of the CDR3: TGTGCCAGCAGTCCACCCGGTGGGGCTGGGTATGGCTACACCTTC. This codes for CASSPPGGAGYGYTF.

This sequence joins TRBV27 and TRBJ1-1, with D perhaps TRBD1 (5 bases). V was cut by 1 base and J by 3 bases, with 9 bases left in between. The length of the CDR3 is 14 residues. Germline assignment: CDR1 MNHEY and CDR2 SMNVEV (reference sequence). CDR3 sequence reads: CASSLFLGDTEAFF. CDR3 sequence (DNA): TGTGCCAGCAGTTTATTTTTGGGGGACACTGAAGCTTTCTTT.

This clone appeared once. The rearrangement links TRBV5-1 to TRBJ1-1; 11 bases align to TRBD1. In germline, CDR1 is SGHRS, CDR2 YFSETQ. There are 17 residues in the CDR3. The ends lost 4 bases at V and 0 bases at J; junction bases unmatched: 8. The CDR3 sequence: CASSLGTGGTMNTEAFF. The CDR3, as DNA: TGCGCCAGCAGCCTAGGGACAGGGGGGACCATGAACACTGAAGCTTTCTTT.

This clone came up once. The chain employs TRBV5-1 and TRBJ2-3; D is undetermined. Germline V gives CDR1 SGHRS, CDR2 YFSETQ. This CDR3 has 15 residues. The V end lost 1 base, the J end lost 6 bases, and 15 bases lay between the germline ends. The CDR3 bases are TGCGCCAGCAGCTTGCGGTTTAGTGATGCCGATACGCAGTATTTT. This encodes CASSLRFSDADTQYF. The full variable domain, in which reference TRBV5-1 and TRBJ2-3 provide the parts outside the CDR3, is KAGVTQTPRYLIKTRGQQVTLSCSPISGHRSVSWYQQTPGQGLQFLFEYFSETQRNKGNFPGRFSGRQFSNSRSEMNVSTLELGDSALYLCASSLRFSDADTQYFGPGTRLTVL.

V and J are TRBV13 and TRBJ2-1; D remains unclear. Germline CDR1 PRHDT, CDR2 FYEKMQ (reference sequence). The CDR3 covers 14 residues. V was clipped by 3 bases and J by 0 bases, with 6 bases between them. CDR3 sequence reads: CASSLVHSYNEQFF. CDR3 nucleotide sequence: TGTGCCAGCAGCTTGGTCCACTCCTACAATGAGCAGTTCTTC.